This T cell receptor (beta chain) was observed in a study of PD-1 blockade in classical Hodgkin lymphoma. Overall study context: The patients were dosed with nivolumab 3 mg/kg, infused intravenously every 2 weeks. Points from the study as a whole: Only CD4+ TCR diversity, not CD8+, had risen significantly by C4D1. Complete responders' diversity at baseline resembled that of newly diagnosed patients. Baseline TCR diversity was reportedly lower in newly diagnosed patients than healthy donors.

Every patient had relapsed following autologous stem cell transplantation, and cohorts differed in brentuximab vedotin exposure. The table came from immunoSEQ multiplex PCR; TCRdb's copy has only in-frame clones and leaves some out. The sample includes 13,000 or so clones, roughly 80% seen only once; the top ten take approximately 25%. Note on this clone: Its target is not known.

The sample consisted of peripheral blood mononuclear cells (PBMCs), taken at baseline. This sequence originates from a human donor with classical Hodgkin lymphoma.

DNA of the CDR3: TGTGCCAGCAGCTTGAGAGGGAACACCGGGGAGCTGTTTTTT. This codes for CASSLRGNTGELFF. This chain connects TRBV5-4 to TRBJ2-2, with D hard to call. The CDR3 sequence is 14 residues long. Germline V gene data show CDR1 as SGHNT and CDR2 as YYREEE (reference sequence). Trimming stripped 1 base from V and 1 base from J, with 5 bases between. The full variable domain, in which reference TRBV5-4 and TRBJ2-2 provide the parts outside the CDR3, is ETGVTQSPTHLIKTRGQQVTLRCSSQSGHNTVSWYQQALGQGPQFIFQYYREEENGRGNFPPRFSGLQFPNYSSELNVNALELDDSALYLCASSLRGNTGELFFGEGSRLTVL.